This is a list of T cell receptor beta chains from one sample in a study of Graves' ophthalmopathy and Graves' hyperthyroidism. Using its own MiXCR run on the multiplex PCR reads, TCRdb lists one record per CDR3 protein. This sample has under 200,000 distinct CDR3 sequences, with roughly two fifths found just once. What was sequenced was peripheral blood. The source of these receptors is a woman aged 40 to 49 with Graves' ophthalmopathy. The CDR3 runs from the conserved cysteine through the conserved F or W. Fields, in order: J gene, D gene, clone size, V gene, CDR3 DNA, CDR3 protein. A D gene is named only where the DNA matches it firmly. Clone size appears in some rows only: once, few, many, or a class for an expanded clone.

TRBJ1-1	-	-	TRBV2	TGTGCCAGTATTCCCAGACCTAACACTGAAGCTTTCTTT	CASIPRPNTEAFF
TRBJ1-2	TRBD1	-	TRBV6-5	TGTGCCAGCAGTTACACACCATCCGGGACAGCAAACTATGGCTACACCTTC	CASSYTPSGTANYGYTF
TRBJ1-1	-	-	TRBV28	TGTGCCAGCAGTTACGGGTTCCACACTGAAGCTTTCTTT	CASSYGFHTEAFF
TRBJ1-1	-	many	TRBV9	TGTGCCAGCAGCGTAGGTTCAGCCATGAACACTGAAGCTTTCTTT	CASSVGSAMNTEAFF
TRBJ1-1	TRBD1	-	TRBV6-1	TGTGCCAGCCGTGGCAGGGGGCACACTGAAGCTTTCTTT	CASRGRGHTEAFF
TRBJ1-2	TRBD1	many	TRBV19	TGTGCCAGTAGTATAGCGCTGGACAGGAGAAGCTATGGCTACACCTTC	CASSIALDRRSYGYTF
TRBJ2-7	-	many	TRBV27	TGTGCCAGCAGCAGGGGTTTCTCTCTCTACGAGCAGTACTTC	CASSRGFSLYEQYF
TRBJ2-5	-	-	TRBV28	TGTGCCAGCAGTTTACCCTCTGTAGGGACCCAGTACTTC	CASSLPSVGTQYF
TRBJ1-2	-	many	TRBV3-1	TGTGCCAGCAGCCATTACAGGATGTTGAACTATGGCTACACCTTC	CASSHYRMLNYGYTF
TRBJ2-7	TRBD1	-	TRBV27	TGTGCCAGCAGTTGGGGGGGACAGGGGGCAAGGGAGCAGTACTTC	CASSWGGQGAREQYF
TRBJ2-7	TRBD1	many	TRBV12-5	TGTGCTAGTGGTTTGGTAGGGCGCGGGACAGGGTTTTACTCCTACGAGCAGTACTTC	CASGLVGRGTGFYSYEQYF
TRBJ2-2	TRBD1	-	TRBV12-3/TRBV12-4	TGTGCCAGCAGTGATGGGACAGGGGGCCGCACCGGGGAGCTGTTTTTT	CASSDGTGGRTGELFF
TRBJ1-6	-	-	TRBV12-3/TRBV12-4	TGTGCCAGCAGTTCTGGTAAACGGAGGGAAAATTCACCCCTCCACTTT	CASSSGKRRENSPLHF
TRBJ2-7	-	many	TRBV12-3/TRBV12-4	TGTGCCAGCAGTTTAGACTACCAATCCAAGCAGTACTTC	CASSLDYQSKQYF
TRBJ2-7	-	-	TRBV10-1	TGCGCCAGCAGTGGCGGGATGGACTACGAGCAGTACTTC	CASSGGMDYEQYF
TRBJ2-5	-	-	TRBV20-1	TGCAGTGCTAGAGGGAGCACAGGGTTGGAGACCCAGTACTTC	CSARGSTGLETQYF
TRBJ1-2	-	many	TRBV18	TGTGCCAGCGAACCGGGGGTCGAAGGCTATGGCTACACCTTC	CASEPGVEGYGYTF
TRBJ1-1	TRBD1	-	TRBV12-3/TRBV12-4	TGTGCCAGCAGTGACAGGGGGCGCAAAACTGAAGCTTTCTTT	CASSDRGRKTEAFF
TRBJ1-1	TRBD1	-	TRBV10-3	TGTGCCATCAGCCAGACAGGGGGAAAGGGCACTGAAGCTTTCTTT	CAISQTGGKGTEAFF
TRBJ2-7	TRBD1	many	TRBV27	TGTGCCAGCAGCAGGGGGACAGGGGAATCCTACGAGCAGTACTTC	CASSRGTGESYEQYF
TRBJ2-5	TRBD1	many	TRBV7-2	TGTGCCAGCAGCCAGGCGGTAACAGGGGTAGAGACCCAGTACTTC	CASSQAVTGVETQYF
TRBJ2-2	-	-	TRBV7-9	TGTGCCAGCATCCTAATCGAGGGGGCCGGGGAGCTGTTTTTT	CASILIEGAGELFF
TRBJ1-2	-	many	TRBV28	TGTGCCAGCAGTTTAGGGGTTCGCTACACCTTC	CASSLGVRYTF
TRBJ1-1	-	-	TRBV6-1	TGTGCCAGCAACATAAACACTGAAGCTTTCTTT	CASNINTEAFF
TRBJ2-3	TRBD1	many	TRBV5-1	TGCGCCAGTACAGGGACAGGGGAGAGAACAGATACGCAGTATTTT	CASTGTGERTDTQYF
TRBJ1-6	-	-	TRBV6-2/TRBV6-3	TGTGCCAGCAGGGGGACACAGCGGGGACCCCTCCACTTT	CASRGTQRGPLHF
TRBJ2-5	-	-	TRBV28	TGTGCCAGCAGTTTAGGAACTCAGGGGAGCCAAGAGACCCAGTACTTC	CASSLGTQGSQETQYF
TRBJ1-2	-	once	TRBV28	TGTGCCATCGGCCGGGGCAGCCCTTATGGCTACACCTTC	CAIGRGSPYGYTF
TRBJ1-1	-	-	TRBV12-5	TGTGCTAGTGGTTTGGAGGGGGGCACTGAAGCTTTCTTT	CASGLEGGTEAFF
TRBJ2-7	-	few	TRBV28	TGTGCCAGCAGTTTCGTGGGCCAGTCCTACGAGCAGTACTTC	CASSFVGQSYEQYF
TRBJ1-1	TRBD1	-	TRBV20-1	TGCAGTGCCAACAGGGGACACGACCTAACTGAAGCTTTCTTT	CSANRGHDLTEAFF
TRBJ1-2	-	-	TRBV28	TGTGCCAGCAGTAAACGACAGTATGGCTACACCTTC	CASSKRQYGYTF
TRBJ2-7	TRBD1	many	TRBV27	TGTGCCAGCAGTAGCCGGACAGGGCACTTCTACGAGCAGTACTTC	CASSSRTGHFYEQYF
TRBJ1-6	TRBD1	medium-sized	TRBV12-3/TRBV12-4	TGTGCCAGCAGTAAAACCGGGACAGGTCTCTCACCCCTCCACTTT	CASSKTGTGLSPLHF
TRBJ2-7	-	-	TRBV28	TGTGCCAGCAGTTTAGCCCCCACTGTAACCTACGAGCAGTACTTC	CASSLAPTVTYEQYF
TRBJ2-7	-	-	TRBV7-9	TGTGCCAGCAGCCCTCGGGACTCACTTCGCGAGCAGTACTTC	CASSPRDSLREQYF
TRBJ2-7	-	many	TRBV5-1	TGCGCCAGCAGCTTGGATGCGGCAGATGCCTACGAGCAGTACTTC	CASSLDAADAYEQYF
TRBJ2-2	TRBD1	many	TRBV6-2/TRBV6-3	TGTGCCAGCAGCCCGCCCCCGACAGGGCACGGGGAGCTGTTTTTT	CASSPPPTGHGELFF
TRBJ2-5	-	-	TRBV3-1	TGTGCCAGCAGCCAAGATGTTGGAGCAACTCAAGAGACCCAGTACTTC	CASSQDVGATQETQYF
TRBJ2-7	-	-	TRBV6-1	TGTGCCAGCAGTACGGACTCCGTAAGGACCTACGAGCAGTACTTC	CASSTDSVRTYEQYF
TRBJ1-5	-	-	TRBV30	TGTGCCTGGAGCACGGTTAATCAGCCCCAGCATTTT	CAWSTVNQPQHF
TRBJ2-7	-	-	TRBV30	TGTGCCTGGAGTGTAGGGACGGACGGCTACGAGCAGTACTTC	CAWSVGTDGYEQYF